Listed below are T cell receptor beta chains from one sample, sequenced in a study of early T cells in non-severe SARS-CoV-2 infection. TCRdb processed the 5' RACE reads anew with MiXCR; each CDR3 protein has one entry. The table lists 20,000 to 30,000 distinct CDR3 sequences, approximately 6% of them singletons. Sequencing was performed on whole blood. Receptor source: an adult who was a healthcare worker with PCR-confirmed SARS-CoV-2 infection or an uninfected control (not recorded which). Both conserved end residues are part of each CDR3. The D gene is left open where the match is weak. The listing skips clone size in some rows; elsewhere it reads once, few, many or a size class.

NA | TRBJ2-2 | NA | TRBV11-3 | TGTGCCAGCAGCTCCCGCAAGAGAGGCGGAGCGAACACCGGGGAGCTGTTTTTT | CASSSRKRGGANTGELFF
NA | TRBJ1-5 | NA | TRBV7-9 | TGTGCCAGCAGCTTATGGGGCGTTCAGCCCCAGCATTTT | CASSLWGVQPQHF
medium-sized | TRBJ1-1 | NA | TRBV10-1 | TGCGCCAGCAGTGAGACTCGCCCGGGAGGCAACACTGAAGCTTTCTTT | CASSETRPGGNTEAFF
NA | TRBJ1-4 | NA | TRBV29-1 | TGCAGCGTTGCACAGAGCCCCAATGAAAAACTGTTTTTT | CSVAQSPNEKLFF
many | TRBJ1-2 | NA | TRBV19 | TGTGCCAGTAGTATAGCCAGGGGATATGGCTACACCTTC | CASSIARGYGYTF
many | TRBJ1-2 | NA | TRBV3-2 | TGTGCCAGCAGCCGCCCAGACAGGGATTATGGCTACACCTTC | CASSRPDRDYGYTF
medium-sized | TRBJ2-7 | TRBD2 | TRBV20-1 | TGCAGTGCTACGGGAGGGGGCGAGCAGTACTTC | CSATGGGEQYF
few | TRBJ2-7 | TRBD1 | TRBV11-2 | TGTGCCAGCAGAAGAGGCGAGGGGGCGCGCGACGAGCAGTACTTC | CASRRGEGARDEQYF
many | TRBJ2-3 | TRBD2 | TRBV29-1 | TGCAGCGTCCCCAGCGGGGGGCACACAGATACGCAGTATTTT | CSVPSGGHTDTQYF
many | TRBJ2-1 | NA | TRBV6-6 | TGTGCCAGCACCAAAAGAGAAGGGGCTGTCAATGAGCAGTTCTTC | CASTKREGAVNEQFF
NA | TRBJ2-5 | TRBD2 | TRBV28 | TGTGCCAGCAGTTTGGCCAGCGGGGGCCAAGAGACCCAGTACTTC | CASSLASGGQETQYF
many | TRBJ2-3 | NA | TRBV7-6 | TGTGCCAGCAGCCCAGGGGGGTCTAGCACAGATACGCAGTATTTT | CASSPGGSSTDTQYF
many | TRBJ1-2 | NA | TRBV23-1 | TGCGCCAGCAGTGGATATGGCTACACCTTC | CASSGYGYTF
many | TRBJ2-7 | NA | TRBV20-1 | TGCAGTGCTAACCTCCTAGCCTACGAGCAGTACTTC | CSANLLAYEQYF
many | TRBJ2-5 | NA | TRBV19 | TGTGCCAGTAAGGGGGACCGGAATCAAGAGACCCAGTACTTC | CASKGDRNQETQYF
many | TRBJ2-1 | TRBD1 | TRBV29-1 | TGCAGCGCCCCGGACAGGGATCACAATGAGCAGTTCTTC | CSAPDRDHNEQFF
many | TRBJ2-7 | NA | TRBV10-2 | TGCGCCAGCAGTGACCACGGGTTAGGTTACGAGCAGTACTTC | CASSDHGLGYEQYF
few | TRBJ2-2 | TRBD2 | TRBV6-5 | TGTGCCGCGCGCCGGGGCAGGGAGGGGACCGGGGAGCTGTTTTTT | CAARRGREGTGELFF
many | TRBJ1-2 | NA | TRBV6-5 | TGTGCCAGCAGATGGGCCCCTGGGAGTGGCTACACCTTC | CASRWAPGSGYTF
many | TRBJ2-7 | NA | TRBV29-1 | TGCAGCGTTGACTCAGGCGGGGTCGAGCAGTACTTC | CSVDSGGVEQYF
NA | TRBJ2-5 | TRBD1 | TRBV12-3/TRBV12-4 | TGTGCCAGCAGCCGGGACAGGGGACGCGGGACCCAGTACTTC | CASSRDRGRGTQYF
medium-sized | TRBJ2-4 | TRBD1 | TRBV28 | TGTGCCAGCAGTTTACCCCCGTCATCGGACAGGGTGGGATACATTCAGTACTTC | CASSLPPSSDRVGYIQYF
NA | TRBJ1-2 | TRBD1 | TRBV28 | TGTGCCAGCAGTTTACGGGACAGTAGCCCCCAGGGCTATGGCTACACCTTC | CASSLRDSSPQGYGYTF
many | TRBJ2-3 | TRBD1 | TRBV11-3 | TGTGCCAGCAGCCAGGGCGGTATCTTGGACAGGGGGCCAGTAGATACGCAGTATTTT | CASSQGGILDRGPVDTQYF
few | TRBJ2-3 | NA | TRBV5-4 | TGTGCCAGCTCCGGGACTCCCGTGTCATTAGATACGCAGTATTTT | CASSGTPVSLDTQYF
NA | TRBJ2-1 | NA | TRBV28 | TGTGCCAGCACCCGAAGTCCCCGGGGGTCCGGAGAGCAGTTCTTC | CASTRSPRGSGEQFF
many | TRBJ1-1 | NA | TRBV11-2 | TGTGCCAGCAGCTTAAATAGGAAGGGGCCGCATCCTGAAGCTTTCTTT | CASSLNRKGPHPEAFF
many | TRBJ1-1 | NA | TRBV2 | TGTGCCAGCAGTGACTCGAGGCCAGTTGAAGCTTTCTTT | CASSDSRPVEAFF
few | TRBJ2-7 | NA | TRBV20-1 | TGCAGTGCTAAGCCCCCTCATGGGTACGAGCAGTACTTC | CSAKPPHGYEQYF
many | TRBJ2-7 | NA | TRBV11-2 | TGTGCCAGCAGCTTAGCCAGAGGAGGGCGTACGACCTACGAGCAGTACTTC | CASSLARGGRTTYEQYF
many | TRBJ1-6 | NA | TRBV7-2 | TGTGCCAGCAGCTTAGGAGGCAGGGAGGATTCACCCCTCCACTTT | CASSLGGREDSPLHF
NA | TRBJ2-7 | NA | TRBV14 | TGTGCCAGCAGCCAACAGAGAGCCTACGAGCAGTACTTC | CASSQQRAYEQYF
NA | TRBJ2-7 | NA | TRBV7-2 | TGTGCCAGCAGCCCCTCGAACAGGCCTTACGAGCAGTACTTC | CASSPSNRPYEQYF